These T cell receptor beta chains were read from a single sample in a study of T-cell reconstitution after alpha-beta-depleted transplantation in children. MiXCR was run by TCRdb on the PCR reads, yielding one entry per CDR3 protein. The sample lists hundreds of thousands of distinct CDR3 sequences; approximately 17% were seen once. The source was PBMCs from the stem cell graft donor, collected from the stem cell graft. The receptors here all came from a human donor who donated a stem cell graft to a child with acute myeloid leukemia. The CDR3 runs from the conserved cysteine through the conserved F or W. The D gene is left open where the match is weak. Rows give clone size only sometimes, using once, few, many, or a class for an expanded clone.

J,D,size,V,DNA,CDR3
TRBJ2-2,NA,NA,TRBV12-3/TRBV12-4,TGTGCCAGCAGAACGGACTTAGAAGCCGGGGAGCTGTTTTTT,CASRTDLEAGELFF
TRBJ2-6,NA,NA,TRBV18,TGTGCCAGCTCACCACCTACCAGGTCCAGCTCTGGGGCCAACGTCCTGACTTTC,CASSPPTRSSSGANVLTF
TRBJ2-1,NA,few,TRBV7-9,TGTGCCAGCAGCCCTGCTAGCCTCTCCTACAATGAGCAGTTCTTC,CASSPASLSYNEQFF
TRBJ1-3,NA,NA,TRBV30,TGTGCCTGTCCAGGCGAATTGCAGGGGATCTCTGGAAACACCATATATTTT,CACPGELQGISGNTIYF
TRBJ2-1,NA,many,TRBV5-6,TGTGCCAGCAGCCCCAAAGGGGGCTCCTACAATGAGCAGTTCTTC,CASSPKGGSYNEQFF
TRBJ1-2,NA,NA,TRBV28,TGTGCCAGTTCCGTAGACGGAATTCCTAACTATGGCTACACCTTC,CASSVDGIPNYGYTF
TRBJ1-2,TRBD1,NA,TRBV12-3/TRBV12-4,TGTGCCAGCTCTCCGACAGGGATGCAGGGCTACACCTTC,CASSPTGMQGYTF
TRBJ1-3,NA,NA,TRBV20-1,TGCAGTGCTACGACCGGGGCCGACTCTGGAAACACCATATATTTT,CSATTGADSGNTIYF
TRBJ2-7,NA,many,TRBV5-5,TGTGCCAGCAGTTCGACGGATTACTACGAGCAGTACTTC,CASSSTDYYEQYF
TRBJ2-2,NA,NA,TRBV6-5,TGTGCCAGCAGTTCGGTTTCCGGGGGGCTGTTTTTT,CASSSVSGGLFF
TRBJ2-7,TRBD1,many,TRBV20-1,TGCAGTGCCCAGACAGGGGGCATAACCTACGAGCAGTACTTC,CSAQTGGITYEQYF
TRBJ2-1,TRBD2,many,TRBV5-1,TGCGCCAGCAGCCGGCCGGGACTAGCGTACAATGAGCAGTTCTTC,CASSRPGLAYNEQFF
TRBJ1-4,TRBD1,NA,TRBV20-1,TGCAGTGCTAGAGATTGGGGACAGGGGGCAGGGGTTGAAAAACTGTTTTTT,CSARDWGQGAGVEKLFF
TRBJ1-2,NA,NA,TRBV7-2,TGTGCCAGTAGCTCACTGTTTGTCGGACAGCGGCTTGGTGGCTACACCTTC,CASSSLFVGQRLGGYTF
TRBJ2-7,NA,few,TRBV6-1,TGTGCCAGCAGCCCGGTATCTAGGATTTACGAGCAGTACTTC,CASSPVSRIYEQYF
TRBJ1-2,NA,few,TRBV7-8,TGTGCCAGCAGCTTAGCAGGGAGGGCGGGGGGCTACACCTTC,CASSLAGRAGGYTF
TRBJ1-2,NA,many,TRBV12-3/TRBV12-4,TGTGCCAGCACCTGGGATTTCTATGGCTACACCTTC,CASTWDFYGYTF
TRBJ2-2,NA,NA,TRBV5-6,TGTGCCAGCAGCTTGCCAGCAGCCACCGGGGAGCTGTTTTTT,CASSLPAATGELFF
TRBJ1-1,NA,few,TRBV12-3/TRBV12-4,TGTGCCAGCAGCCGGGGAAACGGTTGGAGTCAGAACACTGAAGCTTTCTTT,CASSRGNGWSQNTEAFF
TRBJ2-1,NA,many,TRBV10-3,TGTGCCATCAGTGCCCCTCCCGGTGAGCAGTTCTTC,CAISAPPGEQFF
TRBJ1-6,TRBD1,NA,TRBV20-1,TGCAGCGCTAGAGATCAGGACAGGGGAGTCTATAATTCACCCCTCCACTTT,CSARDQDRGVYNSPLHF
TRBJ1-1,TRBD1,NA,TRBV4-3,TGCGCCAGCAGCCAAGATGGGGCAGGGGGGACCACTGAAGCTTTCTTT,CASSQDGAGGTTEAFF
TRBJ2-4,TRBD1,many,TRBV29-1,TGCAGCGTCGGACAGGCAGGGGCAAACATTCAGTACTTC,CSVGQAGANIQYF
TRBJ2-2,TRBD2,NA,TRBV29-1,TGCAGCGTCGCCGGACTAGCGGGTACCGGGGAGCTGTTTTTT,CSVAGLAGTGELFF
TRBJ2-5,NA,once,TRBV14,TGTGCCAGCAGCCCCCACCTAGGGCGCGAGACCCAGTACTTC,CASSPHLGRETQYF
TRBJ1-2,NA,NA,TRBV30,TGTGCCTGGACCGCCTCGGACTATGGCTACACCTTC,CAWTASDYGYTF
TRBJ2-1,TRBD1,many,TRBV20-1,TGCAGTGCTCCGCGCATAATCGGACAGGCGCCGGACAATGAGCAGTTCTTC,CSAPRIIGQAPDNEQFF
TRBJ1-1,TRBD1,NA,TRBV6-1,TGTGCCAGCAGTGGGGACAGTGAAGCTCTCTTT,CASSGDSEALF
TRBJ2-3,NA,many,TRBV4-3,TGCGCCAGCAGCCAAGTAGGGAACACAGATACGCAGTATTTT,CASSQVGNTDTQYF
TRBJ1-5,TRBD1,NA,TRBV6-1,TGTGCCAGCACCATGACAGGGGTGGGGAATCAGCCCCAGCATTTT,CASTMTGVGNQPQHF
TRBJ1-4,NA,few,TRBV11-2,TGTGCCAGCAGCCGAGGCTGGGGAGGGGAGAATGAAAAACTGTTTTTT,CASSRGWGGENEKLFF
TRBJ2-3,NA,few,TRBV15,TGTGCCACCAGCAGAGATTTTGGGGGAACAGATACGCAGTATTTT,CATSRDFGGTDTQYF
TRBJ2-7,TRBD2,NA,TRBV24-1,TGTGCCACCGCGGCGGGGGGGGAGTACGAGCAGTACTTC,CATAAGGEYEQYF
TRBJ2-7,NA,many,TRBV25-1,TGTGCCAGCAGTGGAGAGGCCCCCACCTACGAGCAGTACTTC,CASSGEAPTYEQYF
TRBJ2-5,NA,many,TRBV5-6,TGTGCCAGCAGGTTCGGGACTTCGGAGACCCAGTACTTC,CASRFGTSETQYF
TRBJ1-5,NA,many,TRBV20-1,TGCAGTGCTTTGGGGGGAGAGCCCCAGCATTTT,CSALGGEPQHF
TRBJ2-5,TRBD1,many,TRBV15,TGTGCCACCAGCAGAGGGACAGGGTTTAAGCAAGAGACCCAGTACTTC,CATSRGTGFKQETQYF
TRBJ2-1,NA,many,TRBV7-2,TGTGCCAGCAGCTACACAGTTTCCCCCTACAATGAGCAGTTCTTC,CASSYTVSPYNEQFF
TRBJ1-2,NA,NA,TRBV6-1,TGTGCCAGCAGGGGCTTGACAGGCGCTAACTATGGCTACACCTTC,CASRGLTGANYGYTF
TRBJ2-3,NA,NA,TRBV30,TGTGCCTGGAGTGGACCTAGCGATACGCAGTATTTT,CAWSGPSDTQYF
TRBJ1-2,NA,few,TRBV7-6,TGTGCCAGCAGCAAAAACAAGTCTGGCTATGGCTACACCTTC,CASSKNKSGYGYTF
TRBJ2-3,TRBD2,NA,TRBV7-2,TGTGCCAGCAGCTTAGTCGCGGGGGACACAGATACGCAGTATTTT,CASSLVAGDTDTQYF
TRBJ2-5,NA,NA,TRBV7-9,TGTGCCAGCAGCTTATGGTCGGCATTTCAAGAGACCCAGTACTTC,CASSLWSAFQETQYF
TRBJ1-2,NA,NA,TRBV18,TGTGCCAGCACCGCCTTGGGACTTCGGAAGGGCTACACCTTC,CASTALGLRKGYTF
TRBJ2-7,NA,few,TRBV30,TGTGCCTGGAGTGTACATCCAGGGGACCCCTCCTACGAGCAGTACTTC,CAWSVHPGDPSYEQYF
TRBJ1-1,NA,many,TRBV20-1,TGCAGTGCTAGGGGGACCGTAGCTATGAACACTGAAGCTTTCTTT,CSARGTVAMNTEAFF
TRBJ1-4,NA,NA,TRBV7-2,TGTGCCAGCAGCTTAGCCTGGGGCCTTAATGAAAAACTGTTTTTT,CASSLAWGLNEKLFF
TRBJ1-5,NA,few,TRBV6-1,TGTGCCAGCAGCCGGAAAGGACGGGGCACCAATCAGCCCCAGCATTTT,CASSRKGRGTNQPQHF
TRBJ2-7,NA,NA,TRBV6-2/TRBV6-3,TGTGCCAGCAGCCAGGTGGGTCGTCCTTCCTACGAGCAGTACTTC,CASSQVGRPSYEQYF